This TCR beta chain was retrieved from a study of patients and donors after allogeneic stem cell transplantation. From the RT-PCR reads, TCRdb called clonotypes with MiXCR, one entry per CDR3 protein. In the table there are about 960,000 distinct CDR3 sequences, about a sixth of which are singletons. This clonotype was seen only a few times. This CDR3 is built from 18 residues. Germline loops: CDR1 KGHDR, CDR2 SFDVKD. Trimming took off 3 bases at V and 0 bases at J, with 19 bases between the two ends. This clonotype was obtained from a human donor who was either an allogeneic HSCT recipient or a stem cell or donor lymphocyte infusion donor (not recorded which). It is not recorded whose cells these are; they may come from a transplant donor. The sequenced sample consisted of blood, either unsorted or a sorted T cell fraction (not recorded which). The rearrangement links TRBV24-1 to TRBJ2-5, with D tentatively TRBD1 or TRBD2 (5 bases each). The CDR3 DNA reads TGTGCCACCAGTGATCCCCCCGGGACGGAACGGTACCAAGAGACCCAGTACTTC. This codes for CATSDPPGTERYQETQYF.